This T cell receptor beta chain is from a study of identical twins. Study-wide findings and caveats: Out-of-frame alpha sequences common to twins were enriched for low generation probability.

Germline CDR1 and CDR2: LNHDA and SQIVND (reference sequence). The CDR3 loop spans 14 amino acids. V lost 4 bases and J lost 1; bases outside the gene matches: 2. Each CDR3 protein is one row after TCRdb ran MiXCR on the 5' RACE reads. The sample carries around 450,000 distinct CDR3 sequences, approximately 15% recorded once. Remarks on this clonotype: Its matching antigen is unknown.

The data were also submitted as part of a second study, on yellow fever vaccine responses in identical twins. That report adds: Twins' vaccine T cell response reportedly gave the appearance of partial convergence and partial personalization.

Input material: CD4+ T cells sorted from blood. V usage is TRBV19 and J usage is TRBJ1-2; 8 nucleotides agree with TRBD1. The sequence derives from a woman aged 18-35 years in good health. CDR3 nucleotide sequence: TGTGCCAGTAGTACCGGACAGGGTAACTATGGCTACACCTTC. It translates to CASSTGQGNYGYTF. Combining the CDR3 with reference TRBV19 and TRBJ1-2 gives the whole variable domain DGGITQSPKYLFRKEGQNVTLSCEQNLNHDAMYWYRQDPGQGLRLIYYSQIVNDFQKGDIAEGYSVSREKKESFPLTVTSAQKNPTAFYLCASSTGQGNYGYTFGSGTRLTVV.